These T cell receptor beta chains were read from a single sample in a study of T cell repertoires in cytomegalovirus infection. In TCRdb, the reads were re-called with MiXCR into one record per CDR3 protein. Counted here are some 400,000 distinct CDR3 sequences, approximately 30% occurring once; the ten biggest clones make up roughly an eighth. Sequencing was carried out using PBMCs. All receptors come from a human donor in good health (CMV status not recorded). Some clones in this sample may be carry-over from other donors' samples. CDR3s include the opening cysteine and the closing phenylalanine or tryptophan. The order of the fields is V gene, J gene, clone size, D gene, CDR3 DNA, CDR3 protein. The D gene is left open where the match is weak. Only some rows state a clone size, as once, few, many or a class for expanded clones.

V: TRBV6-5
J: TRBJ1-1
size: few
D: -
DNA: TGTGCCAGCAGGCCTTCTTTCGCTAGGACCGCGGAAACTTTCTTT
CDR3: CASRPSFARTAETFF

V: TRBV7-2
J: TRBJ2-2
size: many
D: -
DNA: TGTGCCAGCAGCCGAGATCAGGGGACCGGGGAGCTGTTTTTT
CDR3: CASSRDQGTGELFF

V: TRBV7-9
J: TRBJ1-2
size: few
D: TRBD1
DNA: TGTGCCAGCAGCCCCCTATCCCGACAGGGGACAAACTATGGCTACACCTTC
CDR3: CASSPLSRQGTNYGYTF

V: TRBV2
J: TRBJ2-1
size: -
D: -
DNA: TGTGCCAGCAGATCCCGAGGGATCGGTTTTAATGAGCAGTTCTTC
CDR3: CASRSRGIGFNEQFF

V: TRBV7-9
J: TRBJ1-1
size: -
D: TRBD1
DNA: TGTGCCAGCAGCTTTCAGGGGGCGGTCGCTGAAGCTTTCTTT
CDR3: CASSFQGAVAEAFF

V: TRBV12-3/TRBV12-4
J: TRBJ2-5
size: -
D: -
DNA: TGTGCCAGCAGTTTAGGGGGTAAGGGGAGCGGGCAGACCCAGTACTTC
CDR3: CASSLGGKGSGQTQYF

V: TRBV7-6
J: TRBJ2-7
size: many
D: TRBD1
DNA: TGTGCCAGCAGCCTAGGGACAGGGGGCGCCTGGGAGCAGTACTTC
CDR3: CASSLGTGGAWEQYF

V: TRBV12-3/TRBV12-4
J: TRBJ1-4
size: -
D: TRBD1
DNA: TGTGCCAGCAGCCCCACAGGGGGCCGAATCGAAAAACTGTTTTTT
CDR3: CASSPTGGRIEKLFF

V: TRBV12-3/TRBV12-4
J: TRBJ2-1
size: -
D: -
DNA: TGTGCCAGCAGGCTTGGGGGTAGCGAGTCCAATGAGCAGTTCTTC
CDR3: CASRLGGSESNEQFF

V: TRBV6-1
J: TRBJ2-1
size: few
D: TRBD2
DNA: TGTGCCAGCAGGACTAGCGGGGGTCCGAGCTCCTACAATGAGCAGTTCTTC
CDR3: CASRTSGGPSSYNEQFF

V: TRBV2
J: TRBJ1-6
size: few
D: -
DNA: TGTGCCAGCAGGGGATCAACAGGGTTTTATTCACCCCTCCACTTT
CDR3: CASRGSTGFYSPLHF

V: TRBV6-5
J: TRBJ2-2
size: -
D: -
DNA: TGTGCCAGCAGCCCCGGGACCTTTCGGGAGCTGTATTTT
CDR3: CASSPGTFRELYF

V: TRBV30
J: TRBJ1-1
size: -
D: -
DNA: TGTGCCTGGAGTGACCAAACTGAAGCTTTCTTT
CDR3: CAWSDQTEAFF

V: TRBV6-5
J: TRBJ1-1
size: few
D: -
DNA: TGTGCCAGCAGCCCTCCTGGCAGGGATGCCACTGAAGCTTTCTTT
CDR3: CASSPPGRDATEAFF

V: TRBV19
J: TRBJ2-7
size: -
D: -
DNA: TGTGCCAGTAGTATAGCGGCATTCAGCTACGAGCAGTACTTC
CDR3: CASSIAAFSYEQYF

V: TRBV12-3/TRBV12-4
J: TRBJ1-1
size: -
D: -
DNA: TGTGCCAGCGTGTCGATGAACACTGAAGCTTTCTTT
CDR3: CASVSMNTEAFF

V: TRBV7-2
J: TRBJ1-5
size: many
D: TRBD1
DNA: TGTGCCAGCAGCCCCGGGACAGGGGGCTGGAATCAGCCCCAGCATTTT
CDR3: CASSPGTGGWNQPQHF

V: TRBV12-3/TRBV12-4
J: TRBJ1-2
size: -
D: -
DNA: TGTGCCTGCAGTTCGGGAGCCGGGACCTTCTTCTATGGCTACACCTTC
CDR3: CACSSGAGTFFYGYTF

V: TRBV14
J: TRBJ2-7
size: -
D: -
DNA: TGTGCCAGCAGCCACGTCGACGAGCAGTACTTC
CDR3: CASSHVDEQYF

V: TRBV20-1
J: TRBJ1-4
size: -
D: -
DNA: TGCAGTGCTGAAGGGGGGGGAGCAAAACAGACGAAACTGTTTTTT
CDR3: CSAEGGGAKQTKLFF

V: TRBV6-2/TRBV6-3
J: TRBJ1-5
size: once
D: -
DNA: TGTGCCAGCAGTTACTCGACAGGTCCAAATAGCAATCAGCCCCAGCATTTT
CDR3: CASSYSTGPNSNQPQHF

V: TRBV7-2
J: TRBJ1-5
size: -
D: -
DNA: TGTGCCAGCACGCGAGACGAGGTTCAGCCCCAGCATTTT
CDR3: CASTRDEVQPQHF

V: TRBV12-3/TRBV12-4
J: TRBJ1-2
size: -
D: -
DNA: TGTGCCAGCAGTTTTGGAGAGTCAGGGTTGTGGTATGGCTACACCTTC
CDR3: CASSFGESGLWYGYTF

V: TRBV7-8
J: TRBJ2-5
size: many
D: TRBD1
DNA: TGTGCCAGCAGCCCATGGACAGGCGGCACAAAAGAGACCCAGTACTTC
CDR3: CASSPWTGGTKETQYF

V: TRBV7-8
J: TRBJ2-2
size: few
D: -
DNA: TGTGCCAGCAGCTTAGGGCTCGGTAGGACCGGGGAGCTGTTTTTT
CDR3: CASSLGLGRTGELFF

V: TRBV12-3/TRBV12-4
J: TRBJ1-1
size: few
D: -
DNA: TGTGCCAGCAGTTTAAAGGGACTTAAGAACACTGAAGCTTTCTTT
CDR3: CASSLKGLKNTEAFF

V: TRBV28
J: TRBJ1-1
size: -
D: -
DNA: TGTGCCAGCAGTCCTGACAGCCGGAACACTGAAGCTTTCTTT
CDR3: CASSPDSRNTEAFF

V: TRBV6-5
J: TRBJ2-3
size: few
D: TRBD1
DNA: TGTGCCAGCAGAGGGACAGGGAGCACAGATACGCAGTATTTT
CDR3: CASRGTGSTDTQYF

V: TRBV2
J: TRBJ1-3
size: -
D: -
DNA: TGTGCCAGCAGTGAAGTGGGTCGCTCTGGAAACACCATATATTTT
CDR3: CASSEVGRSGNTIYF

V: TRBV5-5
J: TRBJ1-6
size: -
D: -
DNA: TGTGCCAGCAGCTTGGCCTCGGGGTATAATTCACCCCTCCACTTT
CDR3: CASSLASGYNSPLHF

V: TRBV11-3
J: TRBJ2-6
size: few
D: -
DNA: TGTGCCAGCGGCGGAGGTGGTGGGGCCAACGTCCTGACTTTC
CDR3: CASGGGGGANVLTF

V: TRBV14
J: TRBJ1-1
size: -
D: -
DNA: TGTGCCAGCAGCCACCCGGACAGCACTGAAGCTTTCTTT
CDR3: CASSHPDSTEAFF

V: TRBV6-5
J: TRBJ2-7
size: -
D: TRBD1
DNA: TGTGCCAGCAGCTCTATGGACAGGGGGTTATACGAGCAGTACTTC
CDR3: CASSSMDRGLYEQYF

V: TRBV7-6
J: TRBJ2-1
size: many
D: TRBD2
DNA: TGTGCCAGCAGCTTAGAGCGGGGGGGGGTTTACAATGAGCAGTTCTTC
CDR3: CASSLERGGVYNEQFF

V: TRBV6-5
J: TRBJ2-5
size: -
D: TRBD2
DNA: TGTGCCCGCAGTTACTCGGTAGCGGGTACCCAAGAGACCCAGTACTTC
CDR3: CARSYSVAGTQETQYF

V: TRBV6-2/TRBV6-3
J: TRBJ2-1
size: -
D: TRBD1
DNA: TGTGCCAGCAGTTACTTCGGACAGGGGGTCAATGAGCAGTTCTTC
CDR3: CASSYFGQGVNEQFF

V: TRBV4-1
J: TRBJ2-2
size: -
D: -
DNA: TGCGCCAGCAGCCAGGACCTTCCCCGCGGGGAGCTGTTTTTT
CDR3: CASSQDLPRGELFF

V: TRBV29-1
J: TRBJ1-2
size: few
D: -
DNA: TGCAGCGCCCGGGGCGGATTCGGCCGCTATGGCTACACCTTC
CDR3: CSARGGFGRYGYTF

V: TRBV14
J: TRBJ2-3
size: -
D: -
DNA: TGTGCCAGCAGCCAACCAACCGCGGGGTGGACTAGCACAGATACGCAGTATTTT
CDR3: CASSQPTAGWTSTDTQYF